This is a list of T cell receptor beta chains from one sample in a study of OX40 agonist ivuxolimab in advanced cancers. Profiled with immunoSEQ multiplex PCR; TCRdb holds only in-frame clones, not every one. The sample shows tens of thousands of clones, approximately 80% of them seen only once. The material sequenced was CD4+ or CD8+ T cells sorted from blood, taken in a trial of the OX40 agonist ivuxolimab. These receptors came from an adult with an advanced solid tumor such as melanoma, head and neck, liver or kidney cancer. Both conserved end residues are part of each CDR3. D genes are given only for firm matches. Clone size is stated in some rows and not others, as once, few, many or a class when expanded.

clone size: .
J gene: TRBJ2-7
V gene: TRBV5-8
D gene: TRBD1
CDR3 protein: CASSSLPGQGYEQYF
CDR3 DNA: TGTGCCAGCAGCTCCCTACCGGGACAGGGCTACGAGCAGTACTTC

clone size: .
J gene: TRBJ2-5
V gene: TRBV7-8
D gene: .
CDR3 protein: CASSFETPAQYF
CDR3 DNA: TGTGCCAGCAGCTTCGAGACCCCAGCCCAGTACTTC

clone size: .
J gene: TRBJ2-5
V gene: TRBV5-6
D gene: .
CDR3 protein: CASTPVGYQETQYF
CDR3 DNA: TGTGCCAGCACCCCCGTTGGGTACCAAGAGACCCAGTACTTC

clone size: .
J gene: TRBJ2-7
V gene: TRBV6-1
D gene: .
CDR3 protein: CATRTLSYEQYF
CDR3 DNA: TGTGCCACCCGGACCCTCTCCTACGAGCAGTACTTC

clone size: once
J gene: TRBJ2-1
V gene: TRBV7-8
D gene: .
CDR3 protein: CASTQPGTSHNEQFF
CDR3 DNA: TGTGCCAGCACCCAGCCAGGGACCAGTCACAATGAGCAGTTCTTC

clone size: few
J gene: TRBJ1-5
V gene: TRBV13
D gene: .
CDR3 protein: CASSLTRGGNQPQHF
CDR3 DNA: TGTGCCAGCAGCTTAACCCGGGGGGGCAATCAGCCCCAGCATTTT

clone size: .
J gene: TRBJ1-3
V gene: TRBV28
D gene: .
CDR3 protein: CASSFPPMRPGNTIYF
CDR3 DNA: TGTGCCAGCAGTTTCCCCCCTATGAGGCCTGGAAACACCATATATTTT

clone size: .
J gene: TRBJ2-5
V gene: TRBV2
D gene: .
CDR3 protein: CASLSGTGTQYF
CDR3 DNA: TGTGCCAGCCTCTCCGGGACTGGGACCCAGTACTTC

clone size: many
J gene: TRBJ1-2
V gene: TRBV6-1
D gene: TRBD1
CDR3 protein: CASRTGQGVNYGYTF
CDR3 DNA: TGTGCCAGCAGAACTGGACAGGGGGTTAACTATGGCTACACCTTC

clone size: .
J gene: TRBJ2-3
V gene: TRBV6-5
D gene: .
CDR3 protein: CASRAGFTDTQYF
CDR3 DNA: TGTGCCAGCAGGGCGGGGTTCACAGATACGCAGTATTTT

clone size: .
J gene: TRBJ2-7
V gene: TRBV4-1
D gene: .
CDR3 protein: CASSPNLRTPLNYEQYF
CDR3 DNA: TGCGCCAGCAGTCCTAATCTACGGACCCCGCTTAACTACGAGCAGTACTTC

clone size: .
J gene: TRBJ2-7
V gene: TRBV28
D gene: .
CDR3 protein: CASRRGSRIEEQYF
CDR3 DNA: TGTGCCAGCAGGAGGGGAAGTAGAATTGAGGAGCAGTACTTC

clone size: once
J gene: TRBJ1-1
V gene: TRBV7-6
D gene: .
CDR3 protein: CASSLAGTGFEAFF
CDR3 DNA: TGTGCCAGCAGCTTAGCGGGAACAGGATTTGAAGCTTTCTTT